This T cell receptor (beta chain) emerged from a study of graft-versus-host responses after intestinal transplantation. Study as a whole: Among the recipients, transplants were multivisceral, liver-intestinal, or isolated intestinal. Every recipient underwent anti-thymocyte globulin induction, then tacrolimus and steroids for roughly 3 years.

Data came from immunoSEQ multiplex PCR; TCRdb stores just in-frame clones and leaves some out. Among around 4,900 clones listed, about four fifths were seen once. Intraepithelial and lamina propria lymphocytes were isolated from graft specimens. The CDR3 contains 17 residues. Trimming took 2 bases from V and 6 from J; bases not matched to a gene: 11. Germline loops: CDR1 MGHDK, CDR2 SYGVNS. Notes on this clone: The antigen is not known.

Points from the study as a whole: Allografts of one patient group, those with graft-donor T cell macrochimerism, had high graft-versus-host to host-versus-graft clonal ratios. Early declines in HvG clones that occurred post-transplant were associated with peak circulating GvH clone levels.

The rearrangement links TRBV25-1 to TRBJ2-2; 8 bases match TRBD1. The material sequenced was ileum tissue, taken 120 to 130 days after intestinal transplantation. This clonotype was sampled from a human patient who received an intestinal transplant, so some T cells may come from the graft donor. CDR3: CASSEPTGAGGPGELFF. Written as DNA, the CDR3 is TGTGCCAGCAGTGAACCGACAGGGGCCGGGGGACCCGGGGAGCTGTTTTTT.